One and the same sample provided the 22 T cell receptor beta chains below, sequenced in a study of blood T cell repertoires in COVID-19. The assay was immunoSEQ multiplex PCR, and TCRdb's table has in-frame clones only and misses some. This sample has over 250,000 clones, with roughly nine tenths found just once. Sequencing input: PBMCs or T cells enriched from blood (not recorded which). These receptor sequences come from a woman in her late teens or twenties who had recovered from COVID-19.

V usage is TRBV27 and J usage is TRBJ1-1, with 8 positions matching TRBD1. The V segment lost 7 bases and the J segment 7 bases; nucleotides outside the gene matches: 14. CDR1 is MNHEY and CDR2 is SMNVEV in the germline V gene (reference sequence). CDR3 length: 15 amino acids. As DNA, the CDR3 is TGTGCCAGCATCCCGACAGGGGAGAAAATTGTTGAAGCTTTCTTT. Its protein is CASIPTGEKIVEAFF.

The V and J genes are TRBV3-1 (or the pseudogene TRBV3-2) and TRBJ2-5; D might be TRBD2 (5 bases). The CDR3 covers 13 residues. Per germline, CDR1 LGHDT and CDR2 YNNKEL (reference sequence). Between the trimmed V and J ends, which lost 5 bases and 5 bases, there was a span of 12 bases. The CDR3 DNA reads as TGTGCCAGCAGCGTACGCCCGGGGGAGACCCAGTACTTC. It encodes CASSVRPGETQYF.

The V call is TRBV9, the J call TRBJ1-6; a possible D gene is TRBD1 (6 bases). Germline CDR1 SGDLS, CDR2 YYNGEE. CDR3 size: 14 residues. V was trimmed by 4 bases and J by 8 bases, leaving 13 bases between them. The CDR3 sequence is CASSPRTADSPLHF. CDR3 coding DNA: TGTGCCAGCAGCCCCAGGACAGCTGATTCACCCCTCCACTTT.

The chain employs TRBV3-1 (or the pseudogene TRBV3-2) and TRBJ2-7; 8 nucleotides line up with TRBD1. Germline lookup yields CDR1 LGHDT and CDR2 YNNKEL (reference sequence). This CDR3 is 14 amino acids long. V trimming: 1 base; J trimming: 3 bases; junction bases outside the gene matches: 2. The CDR3 loop reads CASSQVTGDYEQYF. The CDR3 bases are TGTGCCAGCAGCCAAGTGACAGGGGACTACGAGCAGTACTTC.

This clone was seen just once. The V and J genes are TRBV3-1 (or the pseudogene TRBV3-2) and TRBJ2-7; perhaps TRBD2 as D (5 bases). This CDR3 is 12 amino acids long. V lost 4 bases, J lost 5 bases, and 9 bases lay in between. Germline CDR1 and CDR2: LGHDT and YNNKEL (reference sequence). The CDR3 DNA reads TGTGCCAGCAGCCCTGGACTGAACGAGCAGTACTTC. Its translation is CASSPGLNEQYF.

This sequence joins TRBV2 and TRBJ1-1; weak D call: TRBD1 (6 bases). The germline V gene has CDR1 SNHLY and CDR2 FYNNEI. Trimming stripped 4 bases from V and 1 base from J, with 13 bases between. The length of the CDR3 is 15 residues. CDR3 protein: CASSALRGRNTEAFF. In DNA, the CDR3 is TGTGCCAGCAGTGCGCTCAGGGGCAGGAACACTGAAGCTTTCTTT.

This clone was counted at least ten times. This rearrangement joins TRBV3-1 (or the pseudogene TRBV3-2) to TRBJ2-7; 9 bases map to TRBD1. V lost 3 bases to trimming and J lost 7 bases; unmatched junction nucleotides: 10. Germline assignment: CDR1 LGHDT and CDR2 YNNKEL (reference sequence). The CDR3 is made up of 15 amino acids. CDR3 nucleotides: TGTGCCAGCAGCCAGTCCGGGACAGGGCTGGAAGAGCAGTACTTC. Amino acid sequence: CASSQSGTGLEEQYF.

This chain links TRBV5-5 with TRBJ2-1; tentatively, D is TRBD1 (5 bases). V lost 5 bases and J lost 7, with 10 bases in between. Germline V gene sequence: CDR1 SGHKS, CDR2 YYEKEE (reference sequence). This CDR3 is built from 12 residues. The CDR3, as DNA: TGTGCCAGCAGTAGGGGTGGGAATGAGCAGTTCTTC. This gives the protein CASSRGGNEQFF.

In this sample, this clone turned up once. This chain joins TRBV6-5 and TRBJ1-2; TRBD1 aligns across 7 bases. Trimming removed 5 bases from V and 8 bases from J; junction bases left unmatched: 11. CDR3 length: 14 amino acids. Germline CDR1 and CDR2: MNHEY and SVGAGI. The CDR3 DNA follows: TGTGCCAGCAGTAGGACAGGCCTCGCTGACGGCTACACCTTC. Its translation is CASSRTGLADGYTF.

In nucleotides, the CDR3 is TGTGCCAGCAGCTTGGACATGGTCCGGGACGAGCAGTACTTC. Protein product: CASSLDMVRDEQYF. This chain connects TRBV7-8 to TRBJ2-7; maybe TRBD1 (5 bases). The CDR3 is made up of 14 amino acids. Germline V gives CDR1 SGHVS, CDR2 FQNEAQ. Deletions cut 3 bases from V and 5 bases from J, with 14 bases between.

This chain joins TRBV4-1 and TRBJ1-1, with D possibly being TRBD1 (5 bases). V lost 4 bases, J lost 8 bases, and 11 bases lay in between. Looked up from germline, CDR1 is MGHRA and CDR2 is YSYEKL. There are 12 residues in the CDR3. DNA for the CDR3: TGCGCCAGCAGCCCTCCAGGGCCGGAAGCTTTCTTT. It yields the protein CASSPPGPEAFF.

For this clone: Other nucleotide sequences from this sample produce the same CDR3. The J gene is TRBJ2-1, the V gene TRBV5-1; 7 bases agree with TRBD1. The CDR3 is 14 residues long. Germline loops: CDR1 SGHRS, CDR2 YFSETQ. Trimming at V came to 2 bases and at J to 3 bases, leaving 2 bases not matched to a gene. The CDR3 protein is CASSFGTDYNEQFF. In nucleotides, the CDR3 is TGCGCCAGCAGCTTCGGGACAGACTACAATGAGCAGTTCTTC. Combining the CDR3 with reference TRBV5-1 and TRBJ2-1 gives the whole variable domain KAGVTQTPRYLIKTRGQQVTLSCSPISGHRSVSWYQQTPGQGLQFLFEYFSETQRNKGNFPGRFSGRQFSNSRSEMNVSTLELGDSALYLCASSFGTDYNEQFFGPGTRLTVL.

On this clone: The sample carries other DNA sequences with the same CDR3. The chain has TRBV6-5 and TRBJ1-4; no reliable D call. This CDR3 has 14 amino acids. The V gene's germline CDR1 is MNHEY and CDR2 SVGAGI. Trimming removed 2 bases from V and 5 bases from J, with 9 bases in between. The CDR3 is CASSYRHPNEKLFF. CDR3 sequence (DNA): TGTGCCAGCAGTTACCGACACCCAAATGAAAAACTGTTTTTT.

The chain couples TRBV6-6 to TRBJ1-5; weak D call: TRBD1 (5 bases). Trimming stripped 11 bases from V and 1 base from J, with 12 bases between. Per germline, CDR1 MNHNY and CDR2 SVGAGI (reference sequence). CDR3 length: 13 amino acids. The CDR3 DNA reads as TGTGCCGCCTCGGGGGGGAGCAATCAGCCCCAGCATTTT. Translating it yields CAASGGSNQPQHF.

The chain employs TRBV5-1 and TRBJ2-3; 8 bases line up with TRBD2. The CDR3 consists of 16 residues. V shed 0 bases and J 2 bases; nucleotides not matched to a gene: 5. Germline V gene sequence: CDR1 SGHRS, CDR2 YFSETQ. The CDR3 is CASSLEASGYTDTQYF. The CDR3 coding sequence is TGCGCCAGCAGCTTGGAGGCTAGCGGGTACACAGATACGCAGTATTTT.

V is TRBV6-5 and J is TRBJ2-1, with TRBD2 identical over 9 bases. Germline lookup yields CDR1 MNHEY and CDR2 SVGAGI. The CDR3 runs 14 residues. Losses at the gene ends were 5 bases for V and 7 bases for J; bases not matched to a gene: 6. CDR3 loop: CASSRGGASNEQFF. The CDR3 nucleotides are TGTGCCAGCAGTCGCGGGGGGGCGAGTAATGAGCAGTTCTTC.

V and J are TRBV5-1 and TRBJ2-1; perhaps TRBD2 as D (6 bases). The V and J ends lost 0 bases and 9 bases respectively, with 13 bases between them. Germline loops: CDR1 SGHRS, CDR2 YFSETQ. The CDR3 loop spans 14 amino acids. CDR3 DNA sequence: TGCGCCAGCAGCTTGGAGCCGCTCGGGGGTGAGCAGTTCTTC. Its translation: CASSLEPLGGEQFF.

This clone turned up a few times. The V call is TRBV18, the J call TRBJ1-2; 8 positions agree with TRBD1. Germline V gene sequence: CDR1 KGHSH, CDR2 LQKENI. The CDR3 loop spans 15 amino acids. Trimming removed 3 bases from V and 2 bases from J; junction bases left unmatched: 5. For the CDR3, the DNA is TGTGCCAGCTCACCCCAACGACAGGGGAACTATGGCTACACCTTC. This codes for CASSPQRQGNYGYTF. Full variable domain (remainder filled in from reference TRBV18 and TRBJ1-2): NAGVMQNPRHLVRRRGQEARLRCSPMKGHSHVYWYRQLPEEGLKFMVYLQKENIIDESGMPKERFSAEFPKEGPSILRIQQVVRGDSAAYFCASSPQRQGNYGYTFGSGTRLTVV.

The rearrangement uses TRBV21-1 and TRBJ1-5. TRBV21-1 constitutes a pseudogene. This CDR3 comprises 13 residues. CDR3 protein: CASIRGGSQPQHF. Written as DNA, the CDR3 is TGTGCCAGCATCAGGGGAGGGTCTCAGCCCCAGCATTTT.

This chain joins TRBV9 and TRBJ1-4, with 11 bases that match TRBD1. With 2 bases clipped from V and 8 bases from J, the junction kept 2 bases outside the gene matches. Germline V gene data show CDR1 as SGDLS and CDR2 as YYNGEE. CDR3 size: 14 residues. The CDR3 region has the DNA TGTGCCAGCAGCGTCGGGACAGGGGGAGAAAAACTGTTTTTT. Translating gives CASSVGTGGEKLFF. Looking up the rest from reference TRBV9 and TRBJ1-4 gives the full variable domain: DSGVTQTPKHLITATGQRVTLRCSPRSGDLSVYWYQQSLDQGLQFLIQYYNGEERAKGNILERFSAQQFPDLHSELNLSSLELGDSALYFCASSVGTGGEKLFFGSGTQLSVL.

CDR3 in DNA: TGCGCCAGCAGTGTAGGTGTCGGGGGGGATGGTGAGCAGTTCTTC. Its protein product is CASSVGVGGDGEQFF. This chain links TRBV10-1 with TRBJ2-1; 8 bases match TRBD2. The CDR3 loop spans 15 amino acids. Trimming took 4 bases from V and 9 from J; bases not matched to a gene: 11. Per the germline V gene, CDR1 is WNHNN and CDR2 is SYGVQD (reference sequence).

The rearrangement joins TRBV5-6 to TRBJ1-2; 7 nucleotides align to TRBD1. Germline V gene sequence: CDR1 SGHDT, CDR2 YYEEEE. The V segment lost 0 bases and the J segment 8 bases; nucleotides outside the gene matches: 1. The CDR3 covers 12 residues. Here the CDR3 reads CASSLGGGGYTF. In DNA form, the CDR3 reads TGTGCCAGCAGCTTGGGAGGGGGCGGCTACACCTTC. The full variable domain, in which reference TRBV5-6 and TRBJ1-2 provide the parts outside the CDR3, is DAGVTQSPTHLIKTRGQQVTLRCSPKSGHDTVSWYQQALGQGPQFIFQYYEEEERQRGNFPDRFSGHQFPNYSSELNVNALLLGDSALYLCASSLGGGGYTFGSGTRLTVV.